This section outlines one T cell receptor (beta chain) sequence together with its context. Its antigen is unidentified. The authors reverse transcribed roughly 0.45 to 1 ug RNA with random hexamers. TCRdb reprocessed the immunoSEQ multiplex PCR reads via MiXCR and lists one record per CDR3 protein. The data contain hundreds of thousands of distinct CDR3 sequences, 94% of them singletons. These data come from a study of CD8 T cells in Susac syndrome. The study, taken as a whole, reports: Where Susac syndrome CD4+ T cell repertoires were concerned, no clonal expansion was evident. Only a relatively small number of individuals were included in the TCR sequencing and HLA analysis.

Susac syndrome patients met recently defined diagnostic criteria for definite or probable disease. With 3 bases clipped from V and 5 bases from J, the junction kept 6 bases outside the gene matches. Germline CDR1 and CDR2: DFQATT and SNEGSKA (reference sequence). This CDR3 region has 14 residues. V usage is TRBV20-1 and J usage is TRBJ1-1, with 10 bases identical to TRBD1. Sequencing was performed on CD4+ T cells from PBMCs. This receptor was identified in a human donor with Susac syndrome. CDR3 loop: CSARGQGRETEAFF. The CDR3 region has the DNA TGCAGTGCTAGGGGACAGGGGCGGGAGACTGAAGCTTTCTTT.